The 15 T cell receptor beta chains below were found in one sample sequenced in a study of cytomegalovirus exposure and HLA in healthy donors. 60 Vbeta and 13 Jbeta primers were used in PCR. Libraries were prepared by immunoSEQ multiplex PCR; TCRdb keeps only in-frame clonotypes and omits some of them. This sample's table reports roughly 100,000 clones. The sample comprised PBMCs. These receptors were collected from a man aged 50-60 years in good health and CMV-seronegative.

The chain has TRBV6-1 and TRBJ2-4, with TRBD1 matching over 10 bases. The V gene's germline CDR1 is MNHNS and CDR2 SASEGT. There are 13 residues in the CDR3. Trimming removed 6 bases from V and 6 bases from J; junction bases left unmatched: 2. Here the CDR3 reads CASRDRGGNIQYF. The CDR3 DNA sequence: TGTGCCAGCAGGGACAGGGGGGGAAACATTCAGTACTTC.

The chain joins TRBV11-3 to TRBJ2-3; perhaps TRBD2 as D (5 bases). V was trimmed by 5 bases and J by 2 bases, leaving 14 bases between them. Germline values: CDR1 SGHNT, CDR2 YENEEA. The CDR3 is 15 amino acids. The CDR3 spells CASSPGSGPTDTQYF. DNA of the CDR3: TGTGCCAGCAGCCCGGGGAGCGGCCCCACAGATACGCAGTATTTT.

The chain couples TRBV14 to TRBJ2-1; a possible D gene is TRBD1 (5 bases). The CDR3 is 14 residues long. Trimming stripped 1 base from V and 8 bases from J, with 12 bases between. Germline lookup yields CDR1 SGHDN and CDR2 FVKESK. In DNA form, the CDR3 reads TGTGCCAGCAGCCAAGGGGGCAGCCCACATGAGCAGTTCTTC. This encodes CASSQGGSPHEQFF.

The genes are TRBV25-1 and TRBJ1-2, with D tentatively TRBD1 (5 bases). CDR1 MGHDK and CDR2 SYGVNS come from the germline V gene. Trimming took 6 bases from V and 5 from J, leaving 19 bases between them. This CDR3 spans 15 amino acids. CDR3 DNA sequence: TGTGCCAGCAGCCCAACGTCGGGGGATGCATATGGCTACACCTTC. It translates to CASSPTSGDAYGYTF.

The chain recombines TRBV6-6 with TRBJ2-7, with unresolved D. With 2 bases removed from V and 2 bases from J, the gap between germline ends came to 4 bases. This CDR3 region has 12 residues. Germline CDR1 MNHNY, CDR2 SVGAGI (reference sequence). The CDR3 sequence is CASSYGTYEQYF. DNA of the CDR3: TGTGCCAGCAGTTACGGCACCTACGAGCAGTACTTC.

As concerns this clone: The junction shows a germline mismatch at one end, possibly a read error. The V and J genes are TRBV7-7 and TRBJ2-1, with D perhaps TRBD2 (5 bases). The CDR3 sequence is 15 residues long. CDR1 is SSHAT, CDR2 FNYEAQ, per germline (reference sequence). CDR3 amino acids: CASSLALPGAGEQFF. The CDR3 nucleotides read TGTGCTAGCAGCTTAGCACTCCCGGGCGCGGGTGAGCAGTTCTTC.

The rearrangement joins TRBV7-8 to TRBJ1-3; D possibly corresponds to TRBD1 (5 bases). CDR1 SGHVS and CDR2 FQNEAQ come from the germline V gene. V was clipped by 5 bases and J by 0 bases, with 14 bases between them. There are 16 residues in the CDR3. The CDR3 here is CASSPPRTFSGNTIYF. CDR3 DNA sequence: TGTGCCAGCAGCCCGCCGAGGACATTCTCTGGAAACACCATATATTTT.

The chain uses TRBV6-4 and TRBJ2-1, with 12 bases aligning to TRBD2. The CDR3 extends over 16 amino acids. The germline CDR1 and CDR2 sequences are MRHNA and SNTAGT. The V gene end was trimmed by 6 bases and the J gene end by 4 bases; junction bases not matched to a gene: 7. The CDR3, as DNA: TGTGCCAGCAGAGCCGGAGGGACTAGCGGGTACAATGAGCAGTTCTTC. It encodes CASRAGGTSGYNEQFF.

The CDR3 region has the DNA TGTGCCAGCAGTTACGCTGGCGGGAAGAACACTGAAGCTTTCTTT. The encoded protein is CASSYAGGKNTEAFF. V is TRBV6-6 and J is TRBJ1-1; no reliable D call. CDR3 length: 15 amino acids. Germline V CDR1 and CDR2: MNHNY, SVGAGI (reference sequence). Trimming removed 2 bases at V and 1 base at J, with 11 bases between.

The V gene is TRBV30, the J gene TRBJ2-3, with 9 nucleotides matching TRBD2. The V and J ends lost 0 bases and 4 bases, in that order; junction bases with no gene match: 5. The CDR3 covers 15 residues. Germline assignment: CDR1 GTSNPN and CDR2 SVGIG (reference sequence). The CDR3 coding sequence is TGTGCCTGGAGTGTCTTAGCGGGAGTTGCAGATACGCAGTATTTT. Protein: CAWSVLAGVADTQYF.

The V call is TRBV11-2, the J call TRBJ1-1; TRBD1 aligns across 7 bases. CDR3 length: 16 amino acids. In germline, CDR1 is SGHAT, CDR2 FQNNGV. The V and J ends lost 2 bases and 1 base, in that order; junction bases with no gene match: 7. The CDR3 coding sequence is TGTGCCAGCAGCTTATTGGGACAGCCCCAGAACACTGAAGCTTTCTTT. Translation gives CASSLLGQPQNTEAFF.

The chain couples TRBV5-1 to TRBJ2-7; 10 nucleotides agree with TRBD2. This CDR3 spans 15 amino acids. Germline CDR1 SGHRS, CDR2 YFSETQ. V lost 1 base, J lost 2 bases, and 3 bases stayed unmatched. The CDR3 spells CASSLTSGGAYEQYF. The CDR3 DNA is TGCGCCAGCAGCTTGACCAGCGGGGGGGCCTACGAGCAGTACTTC.

The gene calls are TRBV4-2 and TRBJ1-5; tentatively, D is TRBD1 (6 bases). Germline V gene lookup returns CDR1 LGHNA and CDR2 YNFKEQ. V gave up 2 bases and J gave up 4 bases, with 15 bases separating them. The CDR3 length is 16 residues. CDR3 loop: CASSQNSNQGNQPQHF. The CDR3 nucleotides are TGTGCCAGCAGCCAAAACTCAAATCAGGGGAATCAGCCCCAGCATTTT.

The V gene is TRBV4-2, the J gene TRBJ2-7; TRBD2 matches at 7 bases. Trimming removed 5 bases from V and 1 base from J; junction bases left unmatched: 8. The length of the CDR3 is 15 residues. Per the germline V gene, CDR1 is LGHNA and CDR2 is YNFKEQ. The chain's CDR3 is CASSWFLAESYEQYF. As DNA, the CDR3 is TGTGCCAGCAGCTGGTTTCTAGCGGAATCCTACGAGCAGTACTTC.

The gene calls are TRBV9 and TRBJ2-5, with D perhaps matching TRBD2 (6 bases). This CDR3 is built from 16 residues. V lost 0 bases and J 1 base, leaving 13 bases between the germline ends. From germline, CDR1 is SGDLS and CDR2 YYNGEE. Here the CDR3 reads CASSVGITGSQETQYF. Written as DNA, the CDR3 is TGTGCCAGCAGCGTAGGAATTACCGGGAGCCAAGAGACCCAGTACTTC.